This is a list of T cell receptor beta chains from one sample in a study of T cells in Graves' hyperthyroidism and ophthalmopathy. A single record per CDR3 protein comes from TCRdb applying MiXCR to the multiplex PCR reads. This table has about 350,000 distinct CDR3 sequences, approximately 14% appearing once. Sequenced: blood. The receptors come from a woman in her twenties or thirties with Graves' hyperthyroidism. Each CDR3 is given with its conserved first and last residue. D genes are given only for firm matches. Not every row has a clone size; where given, it reads once, few, many or a size class.

TRBV29-1	.	TRBJ1-3	.	TGCAGCGTCGTGGACAGCTCGGAGGGAAACACCATATATTTT	CSVVDSSEGNTIYF
TRBV5-1	.	TRBJ2-1	.	TGCGCCAGCAGCTTTTTTAGCTCCTACAATGAGCAGTTCTTC	CASSFFSSYNEQFF
TRBV6-6	.	TRBJ1-2	.	TGTGCCAGCAGTTACTCGCCCAGGACGGCCTCTGGCTACACCTTC	CASSYSPRTASGYTF
TRBV28	.	TRBJ2-1	.	TGTGCCAGCACGGATGAGCAGTTCTTC	CASTDEQFF
TRBV6-5	TRBD2	TRBJ2-2	.	TGTGCCAGCAGTTATCGGCGGGAGGGCACCGGGGAGCTGTTTTTT	CASSYRREGTGELFF
TRBV11-2	.	TRBJ1-1	many	TGTGCCAGCAGCCGACCCGGGGGAAGCCCTGAAGCTTTCTTT	CASSRPGGSPEAFF
TRBV30	.	TRBJ2-1	many	TGTGCCTGGAGTCCTGGCCTAGAGCAGTTCTTC	CAWSPGLEQFF
TRBV6-1	TRBD1	TRBJ2-2	many	TGTGCCAGCAACACGGGACAGGGGGCAACCGGGGAGCTGTTTTTT	CASNTGQGATGELFF
TRBV3-1	.	TRBJ1-1	many	TGTGCCAGCAGCCAAGACAGGGTTGGCGAAGCTTTCTTT	CASSQDRVGEAFF
TRBV2	.	TRBJ2-7	many	TGTGCCAGCACTGGGACCTCCTCCTACGAGCAGTACTTC	CASTGTSSYEQYF
TRBV7-9	TRBD1	TRBJ2-3	many	TGTGCCAGCAGCTCCTGGACAGGGGGGGATACGCAGTATTTT	CASSSWTGGDTQYF
TRBV20-1	.	TRBJ1-3	.	TGCAGTGCTAAGAGGGGTCAGATTGTCTCTGGAAACACCATATATTTT	CSAKRGQIVSGNTIYF
TRBV3-1	.	TRBJ2-3	.	TGTGCCAGCAGCCAAGATCCACACCGTCAAAATACGCAGTATTTT	CASSQDPHRQNTQYF
TRBV29-1	TRBD1	TRBJ1-1	few	TGCAGCGCCACTGGACAGGGGATGAACACTGAAGCTTTCTTT	CSATGQGMNTEAFF
TRBV19	.	TRBJ2-7	few	TGTGCCAGTAGTATCGGGTCTAGCGCCACCTACGAGCAGTACTTC	CASSIGSSATYEQYF
TRBV4-2	.	TRBJ2-3	.	TGTGCCAGCAGCCTACTAACTTCTACAGATACGCAGTATTTT	CASSLLTSTDTQYF
TRBV20-1	TRBD1	TRBJ1-5	many	TGCAGTGCTCACAGGGGGAATCAGCCCCAGCATTTT	CSAHRGNQPQHF
TRBV12-3/TRBV12-4	.	TRBJ1-5	many	TGTGCCAGCAGTTTGGCGGGGGGCAATCAGCCCCAGCATTTT	CASSLAGGNQPQHF
TRBV20-1	.	TRBJ1-1	many	TGCAGTGCTAGAGGGGCGGGGTATTACACTGAAGCTTTCTTT	CSARGAGYYTEAFF
TRBV28	TRBD2	TRBJ2-1	.	TGTGCCAGTCGTGCCCGGGAGGGCCACAATGAGCAGTTCTTC	CASRAREGHNEQFF
TRBV11-2	.	TRBJ2-5	many	TGTGCCAGCAGCTTAGATGGGCAGGGAGAGACCCAGTACTTC	CASSLDGQGETQYF
TRBV3-1	TRBD2	TRBJ2-7	.	TGTGCCAGCAGCCTAGCGGGAAAGGAGACCTACGAGCAGTACTTC	CASSLAGKETYEQYF
TRBV10-3	.	TRBJ2-7	many	TGTGCCACCGGAACCCGTAACGAGCAGTACTTC	CATGTRNEQYF
TRBV4-1	.	TRBJ2-7	.	TGCGCCAGCAGCCAACCACTAACAAGATTGGGGCCGGCCTACGAGCAGTACTTC	CASSQPLTRLGPAYEQYF
TRBV24-1	TRBD2	TRBJ2-5	many	TGTGCCACCAGTGGAGCGGGGGGCGCTGAGACCCAGTACTTC	CATSGAGGAETQYF
TRBV28	.	TRBJ1-6	many	TGTGCCAGCAGTTTATATGCAAAGGGGGGAGTACCCCTCCACTTT	CASSLYAKGGVPLHF
TRBV29-1	TRBD1	TRBJ2-2	many	TGCAGCGTTCAAACAGGGGCGAGGTTAGGCGGGGAGCTGTTTTTT	CSVQTGARLGGELFF
TRBV12-3/TRBV12-4	.	TRBJ1-5	many	TGTGCCAGCAGTTTAGGGGGGCTCGGGGGGGGCAATCAGCCCCAGCATTTT	CASSLGGLGGGNQPQHF
TRBV3-1	.	TRBJ2-3	once	TGTGCCAGCAGCCAAGAGGGCCACACAGATACGCAGTATTTT	CASSQEGHTDTQYF
TRBV20-1	.	TRBJ1-1	many	TGCAGTGCCCGGGACAATACAGCTTTCTTT	CSARDNTAFF
TRBV19	.	TRBJ2-4	few	TGTGCCAGTAGGTTGACAGACGGGCAAAACATTCAGTACTTC	CASRLTDGQNIQYF
TRBV28	.	TRBJ2-5	few	TGTGCCAGCAGTTTTGTTGATGTCCGGGAGACCCAGTACTTC	CASSFVDVRETQYF
TRBV7-2	TRBD1	TRBJ1-2	many	TGTGCCAGCAGTCGGGACAGGGAGGATGGCTACACCTTC	CASSRDREDGYTF
TRBV3-1	.	TRBJ2-1	few	TGTGCCAGCAGCCAAAGTCAGAGGTCTAATGAGCAGTTCTTC	CASSQSQRSNEQFF
TRBV28	.	TRBJ1-1	many	TGTGCCAGCAGTTTATTGGGGAACACTGAAGCTTTCTTT	CASSLLGNTEAFF
TRBV6-1	.	TRBJ1-1	many	TGTGCCAGCAGGGAGGACAGAAACACTGAAGCTTTCTTT	CASREDRNTEAFF
TRBV3-1	.	TRBJ1-1	few	TGTGCCAGCAGCCAAGGGGTACCGGGGGCGGGAGCTTTCTTT	CASSQGVPGAGAFF
TRBV9	.	TRBJ1-5	.	TGTGCCAGCAGCGGCGGCTACAATCAGCCCCAGCATTTT	CASSGGYNQPQHF
TRBV19	.	TRBJ1-5	many	TGTGCCAGTTCGACCGTAGTGGGGGCCGTTAACCAGCCCCAGCATTTT	CASSTVVGAVNQPQHF
TRBV29-1	TRBD1	TRBJ2-1	.	TGCAGCGTGAAGGGCCGAGACAGGGTCGGGCTAGGTGAGCAGTTCTTC	CSVKGRDRVGLGEQFF
TRBV14	.	TRBJ1-3	.	TGTGCCAGCAGCCAAGGACAGTATGCTGGAAACACCATATATTTT	CASSQGQYAGNTIYF
TRBV12-5	.	TRBJ2-6	many	TGTGCTAGTGGGGTAGATGGGGCCAACGTCCTGACTTTC	CASGVDGANVLTF